This T cell receptor beta chain originates from a study of OX40 agonist ivuxolimab in advanced cancers. Study observations and caveats: Also present in some nonresponders was a low level of normalized T-cell clonal expansion. On average, CD8+ T cells showed a greater number of expanded clones than CD4+. At 0.1 to 3.0 mg/kg and by week 6, CD4+ and CD8+ T cells in the blood had expanded clonally.

Generated by immunoSEQ multiplex PCR, the TCRdb table keeps only in-frame clones and is missing some. The table shows about 48,000 clones, with 80% to 95% occurring only once. The CDR3 sequence is 11 residues long. Germline CDR1 and CDR2: MNHEY and SMNVEV (reference sequence). The germline V and J ends were trimmed by 8 bases and 9 bases, with 13 bases remaining between them. A word on this clone: No antigen is known for it.

The sequence was collected from an adult with an advanced solid tumor such as melanoma, head and neck, liver or kidney cancer. The sequenced sample was CD4+ or CD8+ T cells sorted from blood, obtained in a trial of the OX40 agonist ivuxolimab. This rearrangement joins TRBV27 to TRBJ2-5; D unclear. The CDR3 DNA is TGTGCCAGCGGGTTAGAGACGGCCCAGTACTTC. Its translation is CASGLETAQYF.